The source of this T cell receptor (beta chain) is a study of T cells after yellow fever vaccination. TCRdb reprocessed the 5' RACE reads with MiXCR, giving one entry per CDR3 protein. The repertoire holds approximately 10,000 distinct CDR3 sequences, with about 6.1% as singletons. This clonotype occurred many times. This CDR3 contains 13 residues. The germline V and J ends were trimmed by 9 bases and 4 bases, with 10 bases remaining between them. Study observations and caveats: The study found a weaker secondary response that peaked faster, day 5 versus 15.

This clonotype was sampled from a man aged 30 to 45 who received the YFV17D yellow fever vaccine. This specimen consisted of PBMCs, either bulk or a sorted T-cell subset (CD4+, CD8+, memory, or dextramer-sorted; not recorded which), obtained on the day of the yellow fever booster vaccination. The chain couples TRBV12-3 or TRBV12-4 to TRBJ2-6, with D uncertain. The CDR3 sequence is CASALTGANVLTF. Here the CDR3 DNA reads TGTGCCAGTGCTCTTACAGGGGCCAACGTCCTGACTTTC.